The T cell receptor beta chain under discussion was sequenced for a study of T cells in Graves' hyperthyroidism and ophthalmopathy. General study points: Ophthalmopathy and stable hyperthyroidism were separated by a 13 V-J model. Appearing also in blood were most of the thyroid clonotypes expanded above 0.001. Before onset, ophthalmopathy was predicted by the model a median around 6 months earlier.

Regions amplified from RNA transcripts were the TCR beta CDR3 regions. A set of HTBI primers served as the primers for a first-round RT-PCR of the TCR CDR3. MiXCR, applied by TCRdb to the multiplex PCR reads, yields one record per CDR3 protein. The repertoire has 190,000 or so distinct CDR3 sequences, about 18% of them found once; the top ten carry about two fifths. The V segment lost 1 base and the J segment 1 base; nucleotides outside the gene matches: 1. CDR1 is LGHNA, CDR2 YNFKEQ, per germline. There are 16 residues in the CDR3. This clonotype was recorded a few times. Its antigen is undetermined. The clonotype originates from a man aged 40-55 years with Graves' hyperthyroidism. This sequence joins TRBV4-2 and TRBJ1-5; 10 nucleotides line up with TRBD1. Sequenced sample: blood. In DNA form, the CDR3 reads TGTGCCAGCAGCCAAGGGACAGGGGGGAGCAATCAGCCCCAGCATTTT. Its translation: CASSQGTGGSNQPQHF.